This T cell receptor (beta chain) was documented in a study of blood T cells in healthy people across ages. For the study at large: Per every two T cells, about one barcoded beta molecule was captured by template switching.

Next came a second PCR, run for about 7 to 12 cycles, which used a sample-barcoded 5' primer along with a J-beta primer mix. MiXCR, applied by TCRdb to the 5' RACE reads, yields one record per CDR3 protein. Of approximately 490,000 distinct CDR3 sequences in the sample, around 24% were seen once. Study-wide results and limits: Estimates based on one million T cells were treated as lower bounds. Because sorting was not performed, PBMCs prevented conclusive naive versus antigen-experienced comparison.

This clonotype came up a few times. Antigen: not known. Trimming took off 0 bases at V and 8 bases at J, with 17 bases between the two ends. Germline V lookup: CDR1 SGHKS, CDR2 YYEKEE (reference sequence). There are 15 residues in the CDR3. These records were also assigned to another study, of T cells of mothers and their children. From that paper: The sample comes from fewer than 10 healthy Caucasian donors: mothers and children.

The source of this sequence is a boy aged 5 to 17 in good health. Sequenced: blood. This chain links TRBV5-5 with TRBJ1-2; no clear D. CDR3 protein: CASSLDRASPQGYTF. Here the CDR3 DNA reads TGTGCCAGCAGCTTGGATAGGGCCTCACCTCAGGGCTACACCTTC.